The text below deals with one TCR beta chain. Its antigen is not known. This entry is derived from a study of neurological immune-mediated disorders. Whole-study findings and limits: HTLV-1-associated myelopathy displayed the greatest TCR clonal expansion, and multiple sclerosis exhibited the smallest, lower than that of healthy controls.

Synthesis of cDNA used 5'RACE (with 10-nucleotide random UMIs). TCRdb independently ran MiXCR on the 5' RACE reads; one entry per CDR3 protein. The sample gives under 90,000 distinct CDR3 sequences, around 3.4% of which show up once; 2.9% is in the top ten. The unsorted libraries originated from 2 million PBMCs kept at -80 C. The sequence came from a woman between 45 and 60 years old with multiple sclerosis. Sequences were obtained from PBMCs.

CDR3: CASFQYEQYF. Written as DNA, the CDR3 is TGTGCCAGCTTCCAATACGAGCAGTACTTC. The chain joins TRBV7-2 to TRBJ2-7; D is ambiguous. The V and J ends lost 8 bases and 4 bases respectively, with 6 bases between them. The germline gives CDR1 SGHTA, CDR2 FQGNSA. There are 10 residues in the CDR3.